The 14 T cell receptor beta chains below come from one sample, sequenced in a study of a mutant IDH1 vaccine in newly diagnosed glioma. Documented time point: week 35, safety follow-up. One vaccine dose held 300 ug of mutant IDH1 20-mer peptide and came with topical imiquimod. Which antigens these TCRs recognize remains unknown. Measured with immunoSEQ multiplex PCR; TCRdb has only the in-frame clones, and not every one. The table lists some 47,000 clones, 80% to 85% of them singletons. The specimen was PBMCs, collected from a glioma patient whose treatment included an IDH1 peptide vaccine. Receptors were obtained from a woman between 40 and 50 years old with glioma. Some clones in this sample may be carry-over from other donors' samples.

The chain employs TRBV6-1 and TRBJ1-4; D remains unclear. The CDR3 is made up of 15 amino acids. The ends were cut back, 6 bases at V and 0 bases at J, with 11 bases in the middle. CDR1 MNHNS and CDR2 SASEGT come from the germline V gene. In DNA, the CDR3 is TGTGCCAGCAGCACTCAAGTAGCAACTAATGAAAAACTGTTTTTT. Amino acids: CASSTQVATNEKLFF.

V gene TRBV14 combines with J gene TRBJ2-7; D possibly matches TRBD1 or TRBD2 (5 bases each). V lost 4 bases, J lost 2 bases, and 12 bases lay in between. This CDR3 is built from 14 residues. The germline V gene encodes CDR1 SGHDN and CDR2 FVKESK. CDR3 nucleotide sequence: TGTGCCAGCAGCCCCGCGGGCAGGGCCTACGAGCAGTACTTC. Translated: CASSPAGRAYEQYF.

This chain connects TRBV6-6 to TRBJ1-6; D possibly corresponds to TRBD1 (5 bases). The germline gives CDR1 MNHNY, CDR2 SVGAGI (reference sequence). Trimming shortened V by 5 bases and J by 8 bases, and 13 bases separated the two germline ends. The CDR3 runs 14 residues. CDR3 loop: CASSRGQAYSPLHF. CDR3 DNA sequence: TGTGCCAGCAGTAGGGGCCAAGCCTATTCACCCCTCCACTTT.

By frequency in the sample, this clone is medium-sized (0.01 to 0.1%). The genes are TRBV11-2 and TRBJ2-7, with D perhaps matching TRBD1 or TRBD2 (5 bases each). This CDR3 is built from 12 residues. Germline values: CDR1 SGHAT, CDR2 FQNNGV. Trimming removed 5 bases from V and 6 bases from J, with 11 bases in between. The DNA for the CDR3 is TGTGCCAGCAGCGGGGGAAGGCGCGAGCAGTACTTC. Protein sequence: CASSGGRREQYF.

The chain employs TRBV4-3 and TRBJ2-7; 8 nucleotides align to TRBD1. Germline values: CDR1 LGHNA, CDR2 YSLEER. V shed 0 bases and J 2 bases; nucleotides not matched to a gene: 3. This CDR3 contains 15 residues. DNA of the CDR3: TGCGCCAGCAGCCAAGATGGGACAGGAACCTACGAGCAGTACTTC. It specifies CASSQDGTGTYEQYF.

V and J are TRBV6-5 and TRBJ2-5, with a tentative D call TRBD2 (5 bases). The CDR3 is made up of 14 amino acids. V gave up 7 bases and J gave up 2 bases, with 14 bases separating them. Germline CDR1 is MNHEY and CDR2 is SVGAGI. The CDR3 here is CASKPRALQETQYF. The CDR3 DNA follows: TGTGCCAGCAAACCGAGGGCCCTGCAAGAGACCCAGTACTTC.

V gene TRBV5-8 combines with J gene TRBJ1-1, with D hard to call. Per the germline V gene, CDR1 is SGHTS and CDR2 is YDEGEE. There are 15 residues in the CDR3. The ends were cut back, 5 bases at V and 4 bases at J, with 18 bases in the middle. CDR3 bases: TGTGCCAGCAGACTAGCCGGGCCCCTGGGCACTGAAGCTTTCTTT. This codes for CASRLAGPLGTEAFF.

The chain combines TRBV5-1 with TRBJ1-1; D gene ambiguous. CDR1 is SGHRS, CDR2 YFSETQ, per germline. Trimming took off 0 bases at V and 3 bases at J, with 12 bases between the two ends. CDR3 length: 15 amino acids. DNA of the CDR3: TGCGCCAGCAGCTTGGTCTATAGAGGTGACACTGAAGCTTTCTTT. Its protein is CASSLVYRGDTEAFF.

J is TRBJ2-4 and V is TRBV5-4; 9 bases are shared with TRBD1. The CDR3 length is 15 residues. The germline CDR1 and CDR2 sequences are SGHNT and YYREEE (reference sequence). The junction had 9 bases not matched to a gene; V was cut back by 4 bases and J by 7 bases. The CDR3 nucleotides are TGTGCCAGCAGCCCTACAGGGGGCGCGGCGAACATTCAGTACTTC. Translation: CASSPTGGAANIQYF.

The rearrangement links TRBV4-3 to TRBJ2-1; possibly TRBD2 for D (6 bases). The CDR3 spans 14 residues. Germline-derived CDR1 and CDR2 are LGHNA and YSLEER. V gave up 4 bases and J gave up 2 bases, with 9 bases separating them. DNA of the CDR3: TGCGCCAGCAGCCTGGAGGGAGCCTACAATGAGCAGTTCTTC. Encoded protein: CASSLEGAYNEQFF.

V and J are TRBV6-1 and TRBJ1-4; D perhaps matches TRBD1 (5 bases). Germline V gives CDR1 MNHNS, CDR2 SASEGT. The CDR3 consists of 12 residues. V was shortened by 4 bases and J by 10 bases, with 10 bases between the two germline ends. The CDR3 protein is CASSVIGGKLFF. CDR3 DNA sequence: TGTGCCAGCAGTGTCATCGGGGGAAAACTGTTTTTT.

For this clone: This CDR3 fails to terminate in the conserved phenylalanine or tryptophan, so it likely reflects a read error. The rearrangement links TRBV7-3 to TRBJ2-7, with TRBD2 as a possible D gene (5 bases). The CDR3 is 14 residues long. V lost 1 base to trimming and J lost 7 bases, with 14 bases between them. Germline V lookup: CDR1 SGHTA, CDR2 FQGTGA. CDR3 loop: CASSLSSGIGEQYL. The CDR3 DNA reads TGTGCCAGCAGCTTAAGCAGCGGTATAGGGGAGCAGTACCTC.

This clone was detected only a few times. The chain joins TRBV10-3 to TRBJ1-1; D gene ambiguous. Germline V gene data show CDR1 as ENHRY and CDR2 as SYGVKD. Trimming took 9 bases from V and 2 from J, leaving 13 bases between them. The CDR3 runs to 13 residues. In nucleotides, the CDR3 is TGTGCCATGAGTCAGGACGACAACACTGAAGCTTTCTTT. Its translation: CAMSQDDNTEAFF.

This rearrangement joins TRBV25-1 to TRBJ1-6, with 7 bases that match TRBD1. Germline-derived CDR1 and CDR2 are MGHDK and SYGVNS. Trimming cost V 6 bases and J 7 bases; bases outside gene matches: 6. The CDR3 sequence is 14 residues long. The CDR3 sequence: CASRDRSENSPLHF. The CDR3 nucleotides are TGTGCCAGCAGGGACAGGTCGGAGAATTCACCCCTCCACTTT.